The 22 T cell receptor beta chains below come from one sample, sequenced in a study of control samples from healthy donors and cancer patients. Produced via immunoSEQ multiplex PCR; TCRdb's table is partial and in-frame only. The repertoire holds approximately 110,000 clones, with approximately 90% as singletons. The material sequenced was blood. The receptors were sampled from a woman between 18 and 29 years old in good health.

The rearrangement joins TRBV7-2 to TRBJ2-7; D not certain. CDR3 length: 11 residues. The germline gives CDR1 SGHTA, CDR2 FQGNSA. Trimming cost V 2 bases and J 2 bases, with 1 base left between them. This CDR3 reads CASSLTYEQYF. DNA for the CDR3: TGTGCCAGCAGCTTAACCTACGAGCAGTACTTC.

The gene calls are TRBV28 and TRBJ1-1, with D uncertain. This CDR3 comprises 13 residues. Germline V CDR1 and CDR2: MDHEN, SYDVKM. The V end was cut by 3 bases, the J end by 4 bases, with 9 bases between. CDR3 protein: CASSLPPSTEAFF. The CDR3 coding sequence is TGTGCCAGCAGTTTGCCCCCATCCACTGAAGCTTTCTTT. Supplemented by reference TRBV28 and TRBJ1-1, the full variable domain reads DVKVTQSSRYLVKRTGEKVFLECVQDMDHENMFWYRQDPGLGLRLIYFSYDVKMKEKGDIPEGYSVSREKKERFSLILESASTNQTSMYLCASSLPPSTEAFFGQGTRLTVV.

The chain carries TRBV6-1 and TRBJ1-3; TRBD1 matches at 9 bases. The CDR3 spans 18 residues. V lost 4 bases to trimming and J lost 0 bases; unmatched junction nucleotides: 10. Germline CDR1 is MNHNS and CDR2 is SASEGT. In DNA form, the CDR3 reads TGTGCCAGCAGTGTCTGGGGGGACAGGGAATACTCTGGAAACACCATATATTTT. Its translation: CASSVWGDREYSGNTIYF.

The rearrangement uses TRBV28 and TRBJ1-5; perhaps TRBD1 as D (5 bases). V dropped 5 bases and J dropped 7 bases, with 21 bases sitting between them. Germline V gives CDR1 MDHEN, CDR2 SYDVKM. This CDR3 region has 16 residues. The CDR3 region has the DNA TGTGCCAGCAGTCCAGGAGGGGATTCATGGGCCCAGCCCCAGCATTTT. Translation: CASSPGGDSWAQPQHF.

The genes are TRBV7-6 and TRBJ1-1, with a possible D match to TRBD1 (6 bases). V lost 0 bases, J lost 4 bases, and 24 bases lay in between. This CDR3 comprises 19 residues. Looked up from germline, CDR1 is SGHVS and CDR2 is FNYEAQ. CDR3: CASSLAHPPGDIEGTEAFF. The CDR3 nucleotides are TGTGCCAGCAGCTTAGCCCACCCTCCAGGGGACATAGAGGGCACTGAAGCTTTCTTT. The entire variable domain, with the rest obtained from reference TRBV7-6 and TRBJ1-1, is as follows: GAGVSQSPRYKVTKRGQDVALRCDPISGHVSLYWYRQALGQGPEFLTYFNYEAQQDKSGLPNDRFSAERPEGSISTLTIQRTEQRDSAMYRCASSLAHPPGDIEGTEAFFGQGTRLTVV.

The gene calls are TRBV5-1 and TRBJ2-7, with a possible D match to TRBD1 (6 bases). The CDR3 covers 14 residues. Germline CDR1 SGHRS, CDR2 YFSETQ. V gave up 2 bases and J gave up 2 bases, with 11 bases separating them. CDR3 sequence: CASSFQGQAYEQYF. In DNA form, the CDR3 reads TGCGCCAGCAGCTTCCAGGGACAAGCCTACGAGCAGTACTTC.

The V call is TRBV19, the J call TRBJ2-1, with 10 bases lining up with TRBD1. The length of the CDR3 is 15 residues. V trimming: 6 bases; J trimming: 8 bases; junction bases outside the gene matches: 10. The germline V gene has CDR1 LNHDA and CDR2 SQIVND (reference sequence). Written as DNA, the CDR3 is TGTGCCAGTAGCCAGCTCCGGGACAGGGGCCATGAGCAGTTCTTC. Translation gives CASSQLRDRGHEQFF.

CDR3 in amino acids: CASRSGLADHYNEQFF. The CDR3 coding sequence is TGTGCCAGCAGATCGGGACTAGCGGACCACTACAATGAGCAGTTCTTC. The rearrangement joins TRBV7-2 to TRBJ2-1; 11 bases fit TRBD2. Germline CDR1 and CDR2: SGHTA and FQGNSA. The CDR3 extends over 16 amino acids. With 6 bases clipped from V and 3 bases from J, the junction kept 7 bases outside the gene matches.

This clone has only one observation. For the CDR3, the DNA is TGTGCCAGCAGTTACTCACGGGACTACCATCGGCTTGAGGACACAGATACGCAGTATTTT. Translating gives CASSYSRDYHRLEDTDTQYF. This chain links TRBV6-2 or TRBV6-3 with TRBJ2-3; 7 positions agree with TRBD2. The germline V gene has CDR1 MNHEY and CDR2 SVGEGT. Germline trimming cut 0 bases from V and 2 bases from J; bases unmatched to any gene: 17. The CDR3 runs to 20 residues.

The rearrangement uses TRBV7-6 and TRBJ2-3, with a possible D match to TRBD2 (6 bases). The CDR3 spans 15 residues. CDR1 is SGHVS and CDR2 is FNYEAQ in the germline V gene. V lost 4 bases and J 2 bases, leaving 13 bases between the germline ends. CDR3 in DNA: TGTGCCAGCAGCTCCGGGAGAGTGTCCACAGATACGCAGTATTTT. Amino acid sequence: CASSSGRVSTDTQYF.

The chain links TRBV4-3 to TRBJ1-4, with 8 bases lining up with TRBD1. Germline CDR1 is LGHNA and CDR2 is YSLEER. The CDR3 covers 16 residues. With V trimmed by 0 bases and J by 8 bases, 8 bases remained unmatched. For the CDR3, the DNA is TGCGCCAGCAGCCAAGAGAGACAGGGGTGGGGGGAAAAACTGTTTTTT. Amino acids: CASSQERQGWGEKLFF.

This chain's CDR3 is CASRIDSSNSPLHF. The CDR3 DNA is TGTGCCAGCAGAATCGACAGCAGCAATTCACCCCTCCACTTT. The genes are TRBV6-5 and TRBJ1-6, with a weak D call TRBD1 (5 bases). The length of the CDR3 is 14 residues. Trimming removed 6 bases at V and 7 bases at J, with 13 bases between. Germline values: CDR1 MNHEY, CDR2 SVGAGI.

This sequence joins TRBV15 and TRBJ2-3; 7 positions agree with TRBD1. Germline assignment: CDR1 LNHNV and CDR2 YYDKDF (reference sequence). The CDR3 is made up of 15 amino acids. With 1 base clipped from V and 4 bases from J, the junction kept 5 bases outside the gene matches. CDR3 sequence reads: CATSRGPQGADTQYF. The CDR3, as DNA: TGTGCCACCAGCAGAGGGCCGCAGGGGGCAGATACGCAGTATTTT.

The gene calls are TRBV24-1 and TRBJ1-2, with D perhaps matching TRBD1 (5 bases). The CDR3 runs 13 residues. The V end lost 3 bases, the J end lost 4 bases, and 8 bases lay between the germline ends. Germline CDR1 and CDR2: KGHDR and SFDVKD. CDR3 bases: TGTGCCACCAGTGATACCCAGGGCTATGGCTACACCTTC. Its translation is CATSDTQGYGYTF.

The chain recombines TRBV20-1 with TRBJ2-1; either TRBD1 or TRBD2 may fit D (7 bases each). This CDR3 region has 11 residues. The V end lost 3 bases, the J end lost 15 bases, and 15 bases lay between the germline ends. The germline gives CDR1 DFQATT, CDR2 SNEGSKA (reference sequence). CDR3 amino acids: CSARGGTAPFF. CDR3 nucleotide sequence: TGCAGTGCTAGGGGGGGGACAGCGCCGTTCTTC.

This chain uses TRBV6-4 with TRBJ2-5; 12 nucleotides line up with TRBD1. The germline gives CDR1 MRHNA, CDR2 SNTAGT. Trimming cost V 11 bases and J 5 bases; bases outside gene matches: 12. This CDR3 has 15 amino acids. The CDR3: CAARGDRGLGETQYF. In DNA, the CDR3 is TGTGCCGCCCGGGGGGACAGGGGGCTCGGGGAGACCCAGTACTTC.

Here the CDR3 reads CASSQLRIGGGYGYTF. The CDR3 DNA reads as TGTGCCAGCAGCCAACTCCGTATAGGGGGGGGTTATGGCTACACCTTC. This sequence joins TRBV3-1 (or the pseudogene TRBV3-2) and TRBJ1-2, with D maybe TRBD1 (6 bases). Between the trimmed V and J ends, which lost 2 bases and 5 bases, there was a span of 18 bases. CDR3 length: 16 amino acids. Germline CDR1 LGHDT, CDR2 YNNKEL (reference sequence).

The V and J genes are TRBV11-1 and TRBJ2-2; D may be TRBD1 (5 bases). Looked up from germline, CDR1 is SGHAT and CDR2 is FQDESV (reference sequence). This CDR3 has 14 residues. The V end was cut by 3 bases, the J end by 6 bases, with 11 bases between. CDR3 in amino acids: CASSLAGYAGELFF. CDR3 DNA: TGTGCCAGCAGCTTGGCAGGGTACGCCGGGGAGCTGTTTTTT. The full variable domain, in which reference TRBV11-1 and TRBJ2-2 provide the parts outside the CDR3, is EAEVAQSPRYKITEKSQAVAFWCDPISGHATLYWYRQILGQGPELLVQFQDESVVDDSQLPKDRFSAERLKGVDSTLKIQPAELGDSAMYLCASSLAGYAGELFFGEGSRLTVL.

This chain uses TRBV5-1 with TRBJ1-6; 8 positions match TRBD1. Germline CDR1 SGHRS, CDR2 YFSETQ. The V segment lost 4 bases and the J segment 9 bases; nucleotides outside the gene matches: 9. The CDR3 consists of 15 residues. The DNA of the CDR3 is TGCGCCAGCAGCCCAGGGGAGACAGGGGTTTCACCCCTCCACTTT. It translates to CASSPGETGVSPLHF.

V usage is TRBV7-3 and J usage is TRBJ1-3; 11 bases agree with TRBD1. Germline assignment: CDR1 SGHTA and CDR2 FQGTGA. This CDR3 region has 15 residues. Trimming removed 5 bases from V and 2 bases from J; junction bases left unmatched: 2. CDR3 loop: CASSRDRGAGNTIYF. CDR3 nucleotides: TGTGCCAGCAGCCGGGACAGGGGGGCTGGAAACACCATATATTTT. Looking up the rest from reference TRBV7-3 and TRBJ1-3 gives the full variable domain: GAGVSQTPSNKVTEKGKYVELRCDPISGHTALYWYRQSLGQGPEFLIYFQGTGAADDSGLPNDRFFAVRPEGSVSTLKIQRTERGDSAVYLCASSRDRGAGNTIYFGEGSWLTVV.

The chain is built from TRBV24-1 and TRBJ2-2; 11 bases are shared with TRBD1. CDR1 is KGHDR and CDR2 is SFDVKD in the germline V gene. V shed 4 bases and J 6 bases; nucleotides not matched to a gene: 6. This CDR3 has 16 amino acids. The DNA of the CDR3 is TGTGCCACCAGTGACTCGGACAGGGGGCTATCCGGGGAGCTGTTTTTT. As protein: CATSDSDRGLSGELFF.

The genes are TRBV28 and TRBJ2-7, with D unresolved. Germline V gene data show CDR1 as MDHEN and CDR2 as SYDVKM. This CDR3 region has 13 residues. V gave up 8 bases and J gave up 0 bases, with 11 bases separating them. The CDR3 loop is CASCTSNSYEQYF. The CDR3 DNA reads TGTGCCAGCTGTACCAGTAACTCCTACGAGCAGTACTTC. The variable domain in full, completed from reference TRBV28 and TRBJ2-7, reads DVKVTQSSRYLVKRTGEKVFLECVQDMDHENMFWYRQDPGLGLRLIYFSYDVKMKEKGDIPEGYSVSREKKERFSLILESASTNQTSMYLCASCTSNSYEQYFGPGTRLTVT.